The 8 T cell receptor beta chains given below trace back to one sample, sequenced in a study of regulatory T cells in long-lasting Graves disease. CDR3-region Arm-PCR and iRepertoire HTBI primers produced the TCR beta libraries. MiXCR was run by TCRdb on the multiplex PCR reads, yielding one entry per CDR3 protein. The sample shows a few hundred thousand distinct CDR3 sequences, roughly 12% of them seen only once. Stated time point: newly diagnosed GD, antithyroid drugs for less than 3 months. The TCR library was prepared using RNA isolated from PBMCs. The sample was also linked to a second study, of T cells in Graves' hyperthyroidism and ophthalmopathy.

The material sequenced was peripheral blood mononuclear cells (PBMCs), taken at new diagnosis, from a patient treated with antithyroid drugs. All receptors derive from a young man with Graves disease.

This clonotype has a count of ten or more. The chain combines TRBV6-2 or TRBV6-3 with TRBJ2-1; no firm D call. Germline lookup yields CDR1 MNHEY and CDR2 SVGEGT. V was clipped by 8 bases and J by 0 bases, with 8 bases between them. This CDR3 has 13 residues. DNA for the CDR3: TGTGCCAGCGAAAGGAGCTCCTACAATGAGCAGTTCTTC. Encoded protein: CASERSSYNEQFF.

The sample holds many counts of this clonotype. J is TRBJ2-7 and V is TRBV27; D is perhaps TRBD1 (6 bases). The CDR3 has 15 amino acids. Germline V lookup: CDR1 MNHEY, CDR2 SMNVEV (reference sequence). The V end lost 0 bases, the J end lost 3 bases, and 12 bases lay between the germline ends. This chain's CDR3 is CASSLSSGVGYEQYF. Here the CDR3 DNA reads TGTGCCAGCAGTTTATCGTCAGGGGTAGGCTACGAGCAGTACTTC.

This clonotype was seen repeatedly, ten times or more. The CDR3 reads CASRGVGTDTQYF. The CDR3 region has the DNA TGTGCCAGCAGGGGGGTGGGCACAGATACGCAGTATTTT. The chain is built from TRBV12-3 or TRBV12-4 and TRBJ2-3; either TRBD1 or TRBD2 may fit D (5 bases each). Trimming removed 6 bases from V and 1 base from J, with 8 bases in between. The CDR3 totals 13 residues.

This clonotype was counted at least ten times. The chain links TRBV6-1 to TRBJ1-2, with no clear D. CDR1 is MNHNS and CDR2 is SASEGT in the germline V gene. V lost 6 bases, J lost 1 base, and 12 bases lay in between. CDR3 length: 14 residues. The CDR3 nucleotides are TGTGCCAGCAGCCCACTGACCCATAACTATGGCTACACCTTC. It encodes CASSPLTHNYGYTF.

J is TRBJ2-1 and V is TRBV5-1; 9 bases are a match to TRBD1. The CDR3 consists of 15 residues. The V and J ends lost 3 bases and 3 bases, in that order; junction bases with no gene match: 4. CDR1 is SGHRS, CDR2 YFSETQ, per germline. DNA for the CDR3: TGCGCCAGCAGCTGGCCGGACAGGGGCTACAATGAGCAGTTCTTC. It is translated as CASSWPDRGYNEQFF. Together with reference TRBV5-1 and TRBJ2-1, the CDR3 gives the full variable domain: KAGVTQTPRYLIKTRGQQVTLSCSPISGHRSVSWYQQTPGQGLQFLFEYFSETQRNKGNFPGRFSGRQFSNSRSEMNVSTLELGDSALYLCASSWPDRGYNEQFFGPGTRLTVL.

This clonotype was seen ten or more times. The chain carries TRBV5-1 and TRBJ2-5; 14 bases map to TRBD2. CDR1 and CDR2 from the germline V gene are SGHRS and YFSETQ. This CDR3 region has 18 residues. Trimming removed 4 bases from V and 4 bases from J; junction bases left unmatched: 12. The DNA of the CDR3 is TGCGCCAGCAGCGAGGGACTAGCGGGAGTTGTAGGTCGAGAGACCCAGTACTTC. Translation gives CASSEGLAGVVGRETQYF.

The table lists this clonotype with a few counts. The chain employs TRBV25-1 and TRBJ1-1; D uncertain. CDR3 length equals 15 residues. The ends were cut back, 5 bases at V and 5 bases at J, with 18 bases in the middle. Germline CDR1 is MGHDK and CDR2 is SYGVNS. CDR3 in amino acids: CASSFQLGIETEAFF. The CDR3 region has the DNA TGTGCCAGCAGTTTCCAGCTGGGGATTGAGACTGAAGCTTTCTTT.

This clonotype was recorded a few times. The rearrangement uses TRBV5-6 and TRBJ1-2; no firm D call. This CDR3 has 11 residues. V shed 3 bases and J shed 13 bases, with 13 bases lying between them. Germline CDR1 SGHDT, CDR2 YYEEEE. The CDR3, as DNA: TGTGCCAGCAGCTCCCTATGGCTTTTCACCTTC. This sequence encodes CASSSLWLFTF.